A single sample is the source of the 31 T cell receptor beta chains below, sequenced in a study of CD8 T cells in ankylosing spondylitis. Findings of the study overall: What appeared characteristic of ankylosing spondylitis blood was a TCR beta motif of seven to nine highly homologous variants.

TCRdb independently ran MiXCR on the 5' RACE reads; one entry per CDR3 protein. The sample records 330,000 or so distinct CDR3 sequences, less than 9.5% being singletons. These receptors have no known antigen. The sample taken for sequencing was blood, either unsorted or a sorted T cell fraction (not recorded which). These receptors were taken from a male donor with ankylosing spondylitis.

This clonotype was detected only a few times. The V and J genes are TRBV7-7 and TRBJ2-1; no reliable D call. CDR3 length: 13 amino acids. Trimming cost V 4 bases and J 6 bases, with 10 bases left between them. The V gene's germline CDR1 is SSHAT and CDR2 FNYEAQ (reference sequence). This chain's CDR3 is CASSSSPGNEQFF. The CDR3 region has the DNA TGTGCCAGCAGCTCCTCACCAGGCAATGAGCAGTTCTTC.

This chain uses TRBV7-9 with TRBJ2-5, with 8 bases identical to TRBD2. This CDR3 has 15 residues. Germline CDR1 is SEHNR and CDR2 is FQNEAQ (reference sequence). Unmatched junction bases numbered 5, after V lost 0 bases and J lost 5 bases. In DNA form, the CDR3 reads TGTGCCAGCAGCTTAGCGGTCCTAGCGGGCGAGACCCAGTACTTC. This sequence encodes CASSLAVLAGETQYF.

This clonotype showed up just a few times. The chain links TRBV5-1 to TRBJ2-2; D is undetermined. Germline values: CDR1 SGHRS, CDR2 YFSETQ. The CDR3 has 14 amino acids. Trimming pared 0 bases from V and 5 bases from J, leaving 8 bases between. The CDR3 nucleotides are TGCGCCAGCAGCTTGGAAGCAAATACCGGGGAGCTGTTTTTT. It translates to CASSLEANTGELFF.

The CDR3 coding sequence is TGTGCCATCAGTGAGTCGAGTCCGGGGGCGGCGAACACCGGGGAGCTGTTTTTT. Protein: CAISESSPGAANTGELFF. The rearrangement joins TRBV10-3 to TRBJ2-2; either TRBD1 or TRBD2 may supply D (6 bases each). Germline V gene data show CDR1 as ENHRY and CDR2 as SYGVKD. The CDR3 runs to 18 residues. Trimming took off 0 bases at V and 0 bases at J, with 14 bases between the two ends.

This clonotype was recorded a few times. The J gene is TRBJ1-2, the V gene TRBV4-1; 7 positions match TRBD1. CDR3 length: 14 residues. J lost 6 bases, V lost 1 base, and 5 bases had no gene match. CDR1 MGHRA and CDR2 YSYEKL come from the germline V gene. The CDR3 DNA reads as TGCGCCAGCAGCCAAGGACAGGGTCTCGATGGCTACACCTTC. Its protein is CASSQGQGLDGYTF.

About this clonotype: A much larger clonotype is one base distant, so this may be a read error. Lacking the conserved final phenylalanine or tryptophan, this CDR3 likely reflects a read error. The rearrangement uses TRBV12-3 or TRBV12-4 and TRBJ2-7; perhaps TRBD1 as D (5 bases). This CDR3 has 12 amino acids. V gave up 5 bases and J gave up 4 bases, with 9 bases separating them. CDR3 DNA: TGTGCCAGCAGTGGGGCGCGTTACGAGCAGTACATC. It encodes CASSGARYEQYI.

This clonotype showed up just a few times. The V and J genes are TRBV5-5 and TRBJ2-1; D unclear. The germline V gene encodes CDR1 SGHKS and CDR2 YYEKEE (reference sequence). Trimming removed 0 bases at V and 8 bases at J, with 12 bases between. The CDR3 has 14 residues. In nucleotides, the CDR3 is TGTGCCAGCAGCTTGGTTTCTAATATGTATGAGCAGTTCTTC. Its translation is CASSLVSNMYEQFF.

This clonotype was seen more than once but under ten times. CDR3 coding DNA: TGTGCCAGCAGCCATAGATTACAGGGATCTGAGCAGTTCTTC. The encoded protein is CASSHRLQGSEQFF. V usage is TRBV3-1 and J usage is TRBJ2-1, with D perhaps matching TRBD1 (6 bases). Per the germline V gene, CDR1 is LGHDT and CDR2 is YNNKEL (reference sequence). Deletions cut 3 bases from V and 9 bases from J, with 15 bases between. CDR3 size: 14 residues.

The rearrangement joins TRBV7-2 to TRBJ2-5; D possibly matches TRBD1 or TRBD2 (5 bases each). The CDR3 totals 14 residues. Germline assignment: CDR1 SGHTA and CDR2 FQGNSA. Trimming took off 3 bases at V and 5 bases at J, with 13 bases between the two ends. Here the CDR3 DNA reads TGTGCCAGCAGCTTTGGGGCGGGTTTGGAGACCCAGTACTTC. Protein product: CASSFGAGLETQYF.

This clonotype was seen a handful of times. The chain is built from TRBV7-9 and TRBJ1-3, with a possible D match to TRBD1 (6 bases). The CDR3 loop spans 15 amino acids. The V gene's germline CDR1 is SEHNR and CDR2 FQNEAQ (reference sequence). V was clipped by 5 bases and J by 2 bases, with 13 bases between them. The CDR3 region is CASSHRGEAGNTIYF. In nucleotides, the CDR3 is TGTGCCAGCAGCCATAGGGGGGAAGCTGGAAACACCATATATTTT.

The chain has TRBV15 and TRBJ2-7, with D maybe TRBD1 (5 bases). This CDR3 comprises 13 residues. In germline, CDR1 is LNHNV, CDR2 YYDKDF (reference sequence). V was shortened by 4 bases and J by 3 bases, with 10 bases between the two germline ends. CDR3 DNA: TGTGCCACCAGCAACCTCGACAGCTACGAGCAGTACTTC. Translation: CATSNLDSYEQYF.

There are many counts of this clonotype. The genes are TRBV10-3 and TRBJ2-1, with 13 bases identical to TRBD2. CDR1 ENHRY and CDR2 SYGVKD come from the germline V gene. The J segment lost 6 bases and the V segment lost 3 bases, leaving 8 bases of the junction unmatched. This CDR3 region has 17 residues. The CDR3 DNA sequence: TGTGCCATCAGTGATGCACTAGCGGGAGGGCCAGGCAATGAGCAGTTCTTC. Encoded protein: CAISDALAGGPGNEQFF.

This clonotype has only a few counts. This chain uses TRBV12-3 or TRBV12-4 with TRBJ1-4; D perhaps matches TRBD1 (5 bases). The V end was cut by 5 bases, the J end by 8 bases, with 15 bases between. This CDR3 contains 14 residues. The chain's CDR3 is CASSGHPQREKLFF. Here the CDR3 DNA reads TGTGCCAGCAGTGGACACCCCCAGCGGGAAAAACTGTTTTTT.

The gene calls are TRBV5-1 and TRBJ2-1, with D tentatively TRBD1 (6 bases). The V and J ends lost 0 bases and 5 bases respectively, with 9 bases between them. Germline loops: CDR1 SGHRS, CDR2 YFSETQ. This CDR3 is 14 amino acids long. The CDR3 nucleotides are TGCGCCAGCAGCTTGGTTTGGGACAACAATGAGCAGTTCTTC. Translation gives CASSLVWDNNEQFF.

This sequence joins TRBV10-3 and TRBJ1-1, with a weak D call TRBD1 (6 bases). CDR1 is ENHRY and CDR2 is SYGVKD in the germline V gene. The CDR3 is 14 amino acids. Trimming removed 10 bases from V and 0 bases from J, with 15 bases in between. The CDR3 DNA reads TGTGCCACTGGGGGCAATGGGATGAACACTGAAGCTTTCTTT. This gives the protein CATGGNGMNTEAFF.

Only a few counts were recorded for this clonotype. The rearrangement uses TRBV20-1 and TRBJ1-2; a weak D match, TRBD1 (5 bases). This CDR3 comprises 15 residues. CDR1 and CDR2 (germline): DFQATT, SNEGSKA (reference sequence). V was pared by 6 bases and J by 5 bases, with 22 bases between. The CDR3: CSAPTYPGTVYGYTF. CDR3 nucleotides: TGCAGTGCGCCCACGTATCCCGGGACGGTGTATGGCTACACCTTC.

This chain uses TRBV6-2 or TRBV6-3 with TRBJ2-1; 7 bases are a match to TRBD2. CDR1 MNHEY and CDR2 SVGEGT come from the germline V gene. Trimming at V came to 0 bases and at J to 8 bases, leaving 7 bases not matched to a gene. The CDR3 contains 15 residues. The CDR3 loop reads CASSYSVRGSHEQFF. The CDR3 DNA sequence: TGTGCCAGCAGTTACTCGGTGCGCGGGAGCCATGAGCAGTTCTTC.

The genes are TRBV23-1 and TRBJ2-7; D is unresolved. TRBV23-1 is treated as an ORF (open reading frame) with a function not yet certain. CDR3 length: 14 residues. V was trimmed by 4 bases and J by 0 bases, leaving 10 bases between them. CDR3 sequence: CASSLTLSSYEQYF. The DNA of the CDR3 is TGCGCCAGCAGTCTGACACTGAGCTCCTACGAGCAGTACTTC.

The CDR3 region is CASSLYSDANTGELFF. In DNA, the CDR3 is TGCGCCAGCAGCTTGTACAGCGACGCGAACACCGGGGAGCTGTTTTTT. This chain uses TRBV5-1 with TRBJ2-2; no firm D call. Germline V gene data show CDR1 as SGHRS and CDR2 as YFSETQ. V was pared by 1 base and J by 0 bases, with 10 bases between. The CDR3 is 16 residues long.

This clonotype occurred a few times. The gene calls are TRBV4-2 and TRBJ2-7; D is perhaps TRBD1 (6 bases). This CDR3 comprises 15 residues. V lost 2 bases, J lost 5 bases, and 16 bases lay in between. Germline V CDR1 and CDR2: LGHNA, YNFKEQ. CDR3 DNA: TGTGCCAGCAGCCAAATGACAGCCCCAGGGGACGAGCAGTACTTC. Its protein product is CASSQMTAPGDEQYF.

This clonotype showed up just a few times. The CDR3 is CASSLSGDSGNTIYF. CDR3 sequence (DNA): TGTGCCAGCAGTTTGAGCGGCGACTCTGGAAACACCATATATTTT. The chain combines TRBV12-3 or TRBV12-4 with TRBJ1-3; D gene ambiguous. Trimming removed 3 bases from V and 0 bases from J, with 9 bases in between. The CDR3 is 15 residues long.

The chain is built from TRBV6-2 or TRBV6-3 and TRBJ2-1; TRBD2 aligns across 9 bases. With V trimmed by 9 bases and J by 1 base, 7 bases remained unmatched. Germline V CDR1 and CDR2: MNHEY, SVGEGT. This CDR3 has 15 amino acids. For the CDR3, the DNA is TGTGCCAGTACCAAGCGGGAGGTGTCCTACAATGAGCAGTTCTTC. The encoded protein is CASTKREVSYNEQFF.

The chain recombines TRBV12-3 or TRBV12-4 with TRBJ2-3; 10 positions match TRBD2. The CDR3 is 17 amino acids. After removal of 8 bases from V and 2 bases from J, the junction contained 13 bases not matched to a gene. CDR3 nucleotide sequence: TGTGCCAGCCCTCCCCGGGGTCTAGCGGGAGTCACAGATACGCAGTATTTT. This codes for CASPPRGLAGVTDTQYF.

This clonotype was observed a few times. V gene TRBV29-1 combines with J gene TRBJ2-6, with D hard to call. The CDR3 covers 14 residues. The V gene's germline CDR1 is SQVTM and CDR2 ANQGSEA. V gave up 1 base and J gave up 0 bases, with 4 bases separating them. CDR3 sequence: CSVEAGSGANVLTF. CDR3 in DNA: TGCAGCGTTGAAGCCGGCTCTGGGGCCAACGTCCTGACTTTC.

V gene TRBV6-5 combines with J gene TRBJ1-4; the D is unclear. Between the trimmed V and J ends, which lost 2 bases and 7 bases, there was a span of 11 bases. The germline V gene has CDR1 MNHEY and CDR2 SVGAGI. The CDR3 runs to 14 residues. DNA of the CDR3: TGTGCCAGCAGTTACCGGGGTGGTCGTGAAAAACTGTTTTTT. Translating gives CASSYRGGREKLFF.

This CDR3 reads CATSSPGGEQFF. CDR3 nucleotide sequence: TGTGCCACCAGCAGCCCGGGTGGTGAGCAGTTCTTC. The chain is built from TRBV15 and TRBJ2-1; D remains ambiguous. Between the trimmed V and J ends, which lost 3 bases and 9 bases, there was a span of 9 bases. The CDR3 runs 12 residues. Germline values: CDR1 LNHNV, CDR2 YYDKDF (reference sequence).

This clonotype was recorded a few times. At one end the junction does not follow the germline gene, possibly because of a read error. This sequence joins TRBV7-7 and TRBJ2-3; 10 positions match TRBD2. The length of the CDR3 is 15 residues. CDR1 SSHAT and CDR2 FNYEAQ come from the germline V gene (reference sequence). The CDR3 loop is CASSQLAGRTDTQYF. CDR3 nucleotide sequence: TGTGCTAGCAGCCAACTAGCGGGGCGCACAGATACGCAGTATTTT.

This chain uses TRBV4-2 with TRBJ2-1, with 7 nucleotides matching TRBD2. Germline CDR1 and CDR2: LGHNA and YNFKEQ. The junction had 13 bases not matched to a gene; V was cut back by 4 bases and J by 7 bases. The CDR3 length is 16 residues. CDR3: CASSPRGRGEGNEQFF. In DNA, the CDR3 is TGTGCCAGCAGCCCGAGGGGTCGCGGGGAGGGGAATGAGCAGTTCTTC.

This clonotype has ten or more counts. The gene calls are TRBV4-1 and TRBJ2-7; D unresolved. V dropped 1 base and J dropped 2 bases, with 12 bases sitting between them. This CDR3 comprises 15 residues. Germline CDR1 reads MGHRA; CDR2 reads YSYEKL. DNA for the CDR3: TGCGCCAGCAGCCAAGCTGTGCGATTCCCCTACGAGCAGTACTTC. This sequence encodes CASSQAVRFPYEQYF.

This clonotype has a handful of counts. This chain joins TRBV5-1 and TRBJ1-1; D unclear. The CDR3 is made up of 14 amino acids. V was trimmed by 0 bases and J by 0 bases, leaving 6 bases between them. The V gene's germline CDR1 is SGHRS and CDR2 YFSETQ. The CDR3 DNA reads as TGCGCCAGCAGCTTGGTAGGAATGAACACTGAAGCTTTCTTT. Encoded protein: CASSLVGMNTEAFF.

This sequence joins TRBV10-3 and TRBJ1-1, with D uncertain. Trimming took 2 bases from V and 4 from J, leaving 14 bases between them. The CDR3 totals 15 residues. Germline CDR1 reads ENHRY; CDR2 reads SYGVKD. The CDR3 reads CAISEQVPYVTEAFF. The DNA of the CDR3 is TGTGCCATCAGTGAGCAGGTACCCTATGTCACTGAAGCTTTCTTT.